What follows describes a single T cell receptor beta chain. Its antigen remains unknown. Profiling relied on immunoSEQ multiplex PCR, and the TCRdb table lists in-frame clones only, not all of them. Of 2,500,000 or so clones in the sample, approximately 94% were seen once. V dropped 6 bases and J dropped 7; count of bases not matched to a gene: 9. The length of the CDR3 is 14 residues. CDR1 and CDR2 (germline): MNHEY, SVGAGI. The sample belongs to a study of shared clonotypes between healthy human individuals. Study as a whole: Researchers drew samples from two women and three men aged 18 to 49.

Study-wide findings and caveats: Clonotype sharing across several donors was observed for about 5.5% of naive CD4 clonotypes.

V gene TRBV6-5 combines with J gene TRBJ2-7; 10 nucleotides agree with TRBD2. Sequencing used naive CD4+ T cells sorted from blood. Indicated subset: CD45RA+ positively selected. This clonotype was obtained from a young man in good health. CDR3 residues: CASSRTSGRWEQYF. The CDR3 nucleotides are TGTGCCAGCAGCCGGACTAGCGGCCGCTGGGAGCAGTACTTC.